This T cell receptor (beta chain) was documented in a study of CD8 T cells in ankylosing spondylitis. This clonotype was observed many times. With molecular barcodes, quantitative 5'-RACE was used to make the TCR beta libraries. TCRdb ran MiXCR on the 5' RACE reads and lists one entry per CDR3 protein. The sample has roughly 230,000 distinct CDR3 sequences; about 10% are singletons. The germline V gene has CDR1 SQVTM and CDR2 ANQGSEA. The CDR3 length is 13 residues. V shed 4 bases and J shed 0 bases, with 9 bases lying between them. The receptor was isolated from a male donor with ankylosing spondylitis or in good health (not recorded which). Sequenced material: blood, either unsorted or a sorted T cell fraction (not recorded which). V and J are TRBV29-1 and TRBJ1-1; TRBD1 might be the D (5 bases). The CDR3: CSVVGRLNTEAFF. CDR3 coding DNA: TGCAGCGTTGTGGGACGGTTGAACACTGAAGCTTTCTTT.